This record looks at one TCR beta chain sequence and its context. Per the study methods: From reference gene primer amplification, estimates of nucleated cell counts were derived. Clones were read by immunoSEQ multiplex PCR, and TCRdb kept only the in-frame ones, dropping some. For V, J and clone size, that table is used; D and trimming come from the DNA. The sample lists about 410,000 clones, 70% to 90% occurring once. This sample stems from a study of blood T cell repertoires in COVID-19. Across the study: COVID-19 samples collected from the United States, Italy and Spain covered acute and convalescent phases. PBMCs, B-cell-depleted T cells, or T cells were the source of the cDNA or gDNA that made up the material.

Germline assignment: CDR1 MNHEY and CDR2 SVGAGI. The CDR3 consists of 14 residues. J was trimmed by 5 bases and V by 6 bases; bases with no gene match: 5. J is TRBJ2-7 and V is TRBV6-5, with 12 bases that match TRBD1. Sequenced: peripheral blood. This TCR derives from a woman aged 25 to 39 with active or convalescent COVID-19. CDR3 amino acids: CASRPGTGGDEQYF. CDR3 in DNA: TGTGCCAGCAGACCCGGGACAGGGGGCGACGAGCAGTACTTC.